The 14 T cell receptor beta chains below come from one sample, sequenced in a study of blood T cell repertoires in COVID-19. Clones were read by immunoSEQ multiplex PCR, and TCRdb kept only the in-frame ones, dropping some. The sample records 250,000 or so clones, around 82% being singletons. Source material: PBMCs or T cells enriched from blood (not recorded which). The receptors originated from a man aged 50 to 60 who had recovered from COVID-19.

This clone is medium-sized by share. The rearrangement links TRBV4-3 to TRBJ2-4; 9 bases fit TRBD2. CDR1 LGHNA and CDR2 YSLEER come from the germline V gene. CDR3 length: 16 amino acids. The junction had 9 bases not matched to a gene; V was cut back by 1 base and J by 8 bases. CDR3 coding DNA: TGCGCCAGCAGCCAAGGGGGCGGGAGGGCCTGGCACATTCAGTACTTC. Translation gives CASSQGGGRAWHIQYF.

The CDR3 DNA reads as TGCGCCAGCAGCACATGGGACTTTGGGTCACCAGAGACCCAGTACTTC. This translates into CASSTWDFGSPETQYF. The chain is built from TRBV5-1 and TRBJ2-5; tentative D call: TRBD2 (6 bases). CDR1 is SGHRS and CDR2 is YFSETQ in the germline V gene. V was shortened by 4 bases and J by 4 bases, with 20 bases between the two germline ends. The CDR3 runs to 16 residues.

This chain uses TRBV30 with TRBJ1-5, with D tentatively TRBD1 (6 bases). The CDR3 sequence is 15 residues long. V was clipped by 0 bases and J by 3 bases, with 12 bases between them. CDR1 is GTSNPN and CDR2 is SVGIG in the germline V gene (reference sequence). The CDR3 sequence is CAWSVRAGVNQPQHF. CDR3 nucleotide sequence: TGTGCCTGGAGTGTTCGGGCAGGGGTCAATCAGCCCCAGCATTTT. Full variable domain (remainder filled in from reference TRBV30 and TRBJ1-5): SQTIHQWPATLVQPVGSPLSLECTVEGTSNPNLYWYRQAAGRGLQLLFYSVGIGQISSEVPQNLSASRPQDRQFILSSKKLLLSDSGFYLCAWSVRAGVNQPQHFGDGTRLSIL.

The rearrangement uses TRBV7-3 and TRBJ2-2, with 7 bases that match TRBD2. The ends lost 5 bases at V and 6 bases at J; junction bases unmatched: 18. Germline CDR1 and CDR2: SGHTA and FQGTGA. The CDR3 is made up of 18 amino acids. The CDR3 loop reads CASSLGGGFTGSAGELFF. For the CDR3, the DNA is TGTGCCAGCAGCCTTGGGGGAGGGTTCACGGGCAGCGCCGGGGAGCTGTTTTTT.

Comment on this clone: The sample holds other DNA sequences that translate to the same CDR3. This chain uses TRBV6-5 with TRBJ2-7; D is uncertain. The CDR3 contains 11 residues. The germline gives CDR1 MNHEY, CDR2 SVGAGI. Trimming removed 5 bases from V and 4 bases from J, with 6 bases in between. The CDR3 sequence is CASSLLYEQYF. In nucleotides, the CDR3 is TGTGCCAGCAGTCTTCTTTACGAGCAGTACTTC.

The chain carries TRBV4-2 and TRBJ1-2; no firm D call. Deletions cut 0 bases from V and 8 bases from J, with 16 bases between. CDR3 length equals 15 residues. Germline assignment: CDR1 LGHNA and CDR2 YNFKEQ. The chain's CDR3 is CASSQEKSGLRGYTF. The DNA for the CDR3 is TGTGCCAGCAGCCAAGAAAAGTCCGGACTGAGGGGCTACACCTTC.

The V call is TRBV24-1, the J call TRBJ1-5, with TRBD1 identical over 7 bases. V was clipped by 9 bases and J by 4 bases; unmatched bases: 5. The CDR3 totals 13 residues. CDR1 is KGHDR, CDR2 SFDVKD, per germline. Here the CDR3 DNA reads TGTGCCACCCAGGGACAGCCAAATCAGCCCCAGCATTTT. Residues: CATQGQPNQPQHF.

This chain uses TRBV11-3 with TRBJ2-5, with 7 bases identical to TRBD2. The CDR3 has 15 residues. The V and J ends lost 0 bases and 10 bases, in that order; junction bases with no gene match: 11. From germline, CDR1 is SGHNT and CDR2 YENEEA. CDR3 sequence: CASSLEHRPWEGQYF. DNA of the CDR3: TGTGCCAGCAGCTTAGAGCACAGGCCCTGGGAGGGCCAGTACTTC.

The J gene is TRBJ1-2, the V gene TRBV4-3; 8 bases line up with TRBD1. The CDR3 is 18 amino acids. The junction had 18 bases not matched to a gene; V was cut back by 1 base and J by 8 bases. Germline V gene sequence: CDR1 LGHNA, CDR2 YSLEER. The CDR3 nucleotides read TGCGCCAGCAGCCAAGGCGCAGACAGGGGAAGGGACTGGGAGGGCTACACCTTC. It encodes CASSQGADRGRDWEGYTF.

The chain couples TRBV12-5 to TRBJ2-7, with TRBD1 matching 11 bases. The J segment lost 4 bases and the V segment lost 0 bases, leaving 5 bases of the junction unmatched. Germline V gene data show CDR1 as LGHNT and CDR2 as FRNRAP. The CDR3 is 16 residues long. CDR3 amino acids: CASGLVVGTGGYEQYF. The CDR3 DNA reads as TGTGCTAGTGGTTTGGTAGTGGGGACAGGGGGTTACGAGCAGTACTTC.

This clone was seen a single time. The V and J genes are TRBV9 and TRBJ1-1; D uncertain. V lost 0 bases to trimming and J lost 1 base, with 7 bases between them. Per germline, CDR1 SGDLS and CDR2 YYNGEE. CDR3 length: 14 amino acids. The CDR3 is CASSVGGWNTEAFF. Written as DNA, the CDR3 is TGTGCCAGCAGCGTAGGCGGATGGAACACTGAAGCTTTCTTT. Filled out from reference TRBV9 and TRBJ1-1, the complete variable domain reads DSGVTQTPKHLITATGQRVTLRCSPRSGDLSVYWYQQSLDQGLQFLIQYYNGEERAKGNILERFSAQQFPDLHSELNLSSLELGDSALYFCASSVGGWNTEAFFGQGTRLTVV.

This chain uses TRBV14 with TRBJ1-5; D gene uncertain. The CDR3 spans 13 residues. In germline, CDR1 is SGHDN, CDR2 FVKESK. The V end lost 1 base, the J end lost 7 bases, and 8 bases lay between the germline ends. The chain's CDR3 is CASSQGVRQPQHF. The CDR3 DNA reads TGTGCCAGCAGCCAAGGTGTCAGGCAGCCCCAGCATTTT.

The CDR3: CASSFSPSVIEQYF. The CDR3 coding sequence is TGTGCCAGCAGCTTTTCCCCTTCGGTTATCGAGCAGTACTTC. This chain connects TRBV11-3 to TRBJ2-7; D not certain. The length of the CDR3 is 14 residues. The V and J ends lost 3 bases and 6 bases respectively, with 15 bases between them. Germline assignment: CDR1 SGHNT and CDR2 YENEEA.

This clone appeared once. The junction differs from germline at one of its ends, possibly a read error. The chain recombines TRBV7-7 with TRBJ2-2; TRBD1 matches 7 bases. Germline values: CDR1 SSHAT, CDR2 FNYEAQ (reference sequence). CDR3 length: 17 amino acids. CDR3 sequence: CASSLVGLSGGAGELFF. The CDR3 nucleotides read TGTGCTAGCAGCTTAGTTGGTCTGTCAGGGGGAGCCGGGGAGCTGTTTTTT.